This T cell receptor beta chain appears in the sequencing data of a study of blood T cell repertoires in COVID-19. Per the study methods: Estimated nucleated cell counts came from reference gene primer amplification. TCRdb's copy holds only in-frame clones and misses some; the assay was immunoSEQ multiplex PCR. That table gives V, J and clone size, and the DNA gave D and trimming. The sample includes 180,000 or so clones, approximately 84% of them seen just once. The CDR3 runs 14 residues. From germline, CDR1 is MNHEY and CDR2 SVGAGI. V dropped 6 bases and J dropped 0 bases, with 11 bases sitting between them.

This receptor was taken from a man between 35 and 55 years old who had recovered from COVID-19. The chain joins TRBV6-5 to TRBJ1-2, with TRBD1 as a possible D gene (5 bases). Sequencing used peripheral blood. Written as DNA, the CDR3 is TGTGCCAGCAGCGACCCCAGGGCTAACTATGGCTACACCTTC. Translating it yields CASSDPRANYGYTF.